The rows below give T cell receptor beta chains drawn from one sample of a study of beta chain features in type 1 diabetes. This table comes from immunoSEQ multiplex PCR, and its TCRdb copy is limited to in-frame clones, with some not included. The data contain roughly 50,000 clones, roughly 39% of them singletons. Sequenced input: Tregs from blood. These receptors all stem from a man under 40 with type 1 diabetes. Each CDR3 is given with its conserved first and last residue. A D gene is named only where the DNA matches it firmly. Only some rows state a clone size, as once, few, many or a class for expanded clones.

size: NA; D: NA; V: TRBV7-3; J: TRBJ2-1; DNA: TGTGCCAGCAGCCCCATGGGGGACTCCAAGAGCTCCTACAATGAGCAGTTCTTC; CDR3: CASSPMGDSKSSYNEQFF
size: NA; D: NA; V: TRBV7-9; J: TRBJ2-5; DNA: TGTGCCAGCAGCCCCCGTGGGCCAGTCCTCGAGACCCAGTACTTC; CDR3: CASSPRGPVLETQYF
size: NA; D: NA; V: TRBV7-9; J: TRBJ2-2; DNA: TGCGGGCGATCGGACAGTTCGAACACCGGGGAGCTGTTTTTT; CDR3: CGRSDSSNTGELFF
size: NA; D: NA; V: TRBV7-2; J: TRBJ2-7; DNA: TGTGCCAGCAGCGAAGGAGTCCACTCCTACGAGCAGTACTTC; CDR3: CASSEGVHSYEQYF
size: NA; D: NA; V: TRBV28; J: TRBJ1-2; DNA: TGTGCCAGCAAGGGGGGGGCGTCTTTTGGCTACACCTTC; CDR3: CASKGGASFGYTF
size: few; D: NA; V: TRBV5-1; J: TRBJ2-5; DNA: TGCGCCAGCACAGGGTTTTTCGAGACCCAGTACTTC; CDR3: CASTGFFETQYF
size: few; D: TRBD2; V: TRBV9; J: TRBJ2-5; DNA: TGTGCCAGCAGCGTCCTCGGGGGGGATGGAGAGACCCAGTACTTC; CDR3: CASSVLGGDGETQYF
size: NA; D: NA; V: TRBV5-1; J: TRBJ2-5; DNA: TGCGCCAGCAGCTCCCCGGCTAGCAGGGAGACCCAGTACTTC; CDR3: CASSSPASRETQYF
size: NA; D: NA; V: TRBV7-3; J: TRBJ1-1; DNA: TGTGCCAGCAGCCAGGGGAGGAACACTGAAGCTTTCTTT; CDR3: CASSQGRNTEAFF
size: NA; D: NA; V: TRBV10-2; J: TRBJ1-5; DNA: TGCGCCAGCAGCAACGACCGGGGTAATCAGCCCCAGCATTTT; CDR3: CASSNDRGNQPQHF
size: few; D: NA; V: TRBV7-9; J: TRBJ2-1; DNA: TGTGCCAGCAGCTTATTCACCTCACAGGGCAATGAGCAGTTCTTC; CDR3: CASSLFTSQGNEQFF
size: NA; D: TRBD2; V: TRBV7-9; J: TRBJ2-5; DNA: TGTGCCAGCAGCCCCCCGGGGGGGCAAGAGACCCAGTACTTC; CDR3: CASSPPGGQETQYF
size: NA; D: TRBD1; V: TRBV7-2; J: TRBJ2-4; DNA: TGTGCCAGCAGCGCCGACAGGGGGTACAACATTCAGTACTTC; CDR3: CASSADRGYNIQYF
size: few; D: TRBD1; V: TRBV10-3; J: TRBJ1-4; DNA: TGTGCCATCAGGGAGGGGGCTGGGGATGAAAAACTGTTTTTT; CDR3: CAIREGAGDEKLFF